These 17 T cell receptor beta chains originate from one sample sequenced in a study of CD8 T cells in Susac syndrome. Random hexamers were used to reverse transcribe the RNA input (about 0.45 to 1 ug). TCRdb re-called the immunoSEQ multiplex PCR reads through MiXCR, storing one row per CDR3 protein. This sample has 130,000 or so distinct CDR3 sequences, with roughly 95% found just once. Sequences were obtained from CD4+ T cells from PBMCs. Receptors originate from a human donor with multiple sclerosis.

V and J are TRBV7-6 and TRBJ2-7; 9 nucleotides match TRBD2. The CDR3 length is 15 residues. Germline CDR1 and CDR2: SGHVS and FNYEAQ. With 1 base clipped from V and 1 base from J, the junction kept 2 bases outside the gene matches. CDR3 DNA: TGTGCCAGCAGCTTAGAGACTAGCGGTTCCTACGAGCAGTACTTC. Its protein product is CASSLETSGSYEQYF.

J is TRBJ1-3 and V is TRBV7-3; D gene uncertain. V was cut by 2 bases and J by 4 bases, with 12 bases left in between. The germline V gene encodes CDR1 SGHTA and CDR2 FQGTGA. The CDR3 loop spans 15 amino acids. The CDR3 spells CASSLGPVSGNTIYF. The CDR3 region has the DNA TGTGCCAGCAGCTTAGGTCCGGTCTCCGGAAACACCATATATTTT.

The chain links TRBV7-2 to TRBJ1-5; D is ambiguous. Germline V gene data show CDR1 as SGHTA and CDR2 as FQGNSA. V shed 2 bases and J shed 7 bases, with 9 bases lying between them. The length of the CDR3 is 13 residues. In DNA, the CDR3 is TGTGCCAGCAGCTTATCGTTGGAGCAGCCCCAGCATTTT. It translates to CASSLSLEQPQHF.

This chain connects TRBV13 to TRBJ2-1; D is perhaps TRBD2 (5 bases). Germline V gene lookup returns CDR1 PRHDT and CDR2 FYEKMQ (reference sequence). CDR3 length: 14 amino acids. The V and J ends lost 5 bases and 7 bases respectively, with 15 bases between them. The CDR3 DNA sequence: TGTGCCAGCAGCCCGCGGGTCCGCATTAATGAGCAGTTCTTC. It yields the protein CASSPRVRINEQFF.

CDR3 in amino acids: CSVDRRGRNEQFF. Written as DNA, the CDR3 is TGCAGCGTTGACAGGCGGGGGAGGAATGAGCAGTTCTTC. The rearrangement links TRBV29-1 to TRBJ2-1; TRBD2 aligns across 7 bases. This CDR3 comprises 13 residues. The V and J ends lost 3 bases and 7 bases, in that order; junction bases with no gene match: 6. CDR1 is SQVTM and CDR2 is ANQGSEA in the germline V gene.

This chain connects TRBV29-1 to TRBJ1-1, with a weak D call TRBD1 (6 bases). V shed 7 bases and J shed 7 bases, with 13 bases lying between them. This CDR3 is 11 amino acids long. CDR1 SQVTM and CDR2 ANQGSEA come from the germline V gene. The CDR3 here is CSGDVRGEAFF. CDR3 bases: TGCAGCGGGGATGTCAGGGGTGAAGCTTTCTTT.

The CDR3 spells CASSYSGGDTGELFF. In DNA form, the CDR3 reads TGTGCCAGCAGTTACTCGGGGGGAGACACCGGGGAGCTGTTTTTT. The rearrangement joins TRBV6-2 or TRBV6-3 to TRBJ2-2; D possibly corresponds to TRBD2 (6 bases). Trimming left V 0 bases short and J 3 bases short, with 8 bases between. Germline V gene sequence: CDR1 MNHEY, CDR2 SVGEGT. This CDR3 has 15 amino acids.

The gene calls are TRBV6-2 or TRBV6-3 and TRBJ1-2; D is undetermined. The germline gives CDR1 MNHEY, CDR2 SVGEGT. The CDR3 loop spans 15 amino acids. Trimming removed 4 bases at V and 0 bases at J, with 12 bases between. The CDR3 bases are TGTGCCAGCAGTTCCTCCCGGGCTGCTAACTATGGCTACACCTTC. Translation: CASSSSRAANYGYTF.

The V and J genes are TRBV20-1 and TRBJ2-2, with D perhaps TRBD2 (6 bases). The length of the CDR3 is 18 residues. Trimming shortened V by 2 bases and J by 7 bases, and 26 bases separated the two germline ends. Germline V gene lookup returns CDR1 DFQATT and CDR2 SNEGSKA (reference sequence). CDR3 coding DNA: TGCAGTGCTAGAACATCTGACAGTATCGGAGCGCGGGGCGGGGAGCTGTTTTTT. Its translation: CSARTSDSIGARGGELFF.

The chain has TRBV7-6 and TRBJ2-3; 7 bases are shared with TRBD2. The germline V gene encodes CDR1 SGHVS and CDR2 FNYEAQ. Unmatched junction bases numbered 10, after V lost 5 bases and J lost 2 bases. CDR3 length equals 16 residues. The DNA for the CDR3 is TGTGCCAGCAGCCATCCGCCCGGACTAGTCACAGATACGCAGTATTTT. It codes for CASSHPPGLVTDTQYF.

The gene calls are TRBV6-1 and TRBJ2-7; D is unclear. The CDR3 sequence is 12 residues long. Germline V gene sequence: CDR1 MNHNS, CDR2 SASEGT. V was cut by 5 bases and J by 7 bases, with 12 bases left in between. The CDR3 sequence is CASSTPPREQYF. For the CDR3, the DNA is TGTGCCAGCAGTACTCCTCCTCGGGAGCAGTACTTC.

The CDR3 bases are TGCAGTGCTAGAGTCGCGGGAAGATACAATGAGCAGTTCTTC. Its protein is CSARVAGRYNEQFF. This chain uses TRBV20-1 with TRBJ2-1; D is perhaps TRBD2 (6 bases). Germline lookup yields CDR1 DFQATT and CDR2 SNEGSKA (reference sequence). This CDR3 region has 14 residues. Between the trimmed V and J ends, which lost 1 base and 4 bases, there was a span of 11 bases.

The V gene is TRBV9, the J gene TRBJ2-1, with D perhaps TRBD1 (6 bases). Germline CDR1 SGDLS, CDR2 YYNGEE. The CDR3 spans 12 residues. V was cut by 4 bases and J by 8 bases, with 10 bases left in between. DNA for the CDR3: TGTGCCAGCAGCTCTACAGGGTATGAGCAGTTCTTC. This sequence encodes CASSSTGYEQFF.

The chain has TRBV27 and TRBJ1-2; D is unresolved. In germline, CDR1 is MNHEY, CDR2 SMNVEV (reference sequence). V lost 6 bases and J 5 bases, leaving 22 bases between the germline ends. The CDR3 has 16 residues. CDR3 nucleotides: TGTGCCAGCAGCCCCTTGGGCAGCCGACTGCGATATGGCTACACCTTC. As protein: CASSPLGSRLRYGYTF.

The chain employs TRBV27 and TRBJ1-6, with D possibly matching TRBD1 (5 bases). The CDR3 extends over 14 amino acids. V dropped 3 bases and J dropped 7 bases, with 10 bases sitting between them. Germline CDR1 MNHEY, CDR2 SMNVEV (reference sequence). The CDR3, as DNA: TGTGCCAGCAGTTTGGGGCAGGTAAATTCACCCCTCCACTTT. Its protein is CASSLGQVNSPLHF.

The gene calls are TRBV4-3 and TRBJ2-5; 9 positions agree with TRBD2. Unmatched junction bases numbered 9, after V lost 0 bases and J lost 4 bases. From germline, CDR1 is LGHNA and CDR2 YSLEER. This CDR3 comprises 17 residues. The CDR3 region has the DNA TGCGCCAGCAGCCAAGATCTTACCCTTAGCGGGGGAGAGACCCAGTACTTC. This encodes CASSQDLTLSGGETQYF.

The rearrangement links TRBV28 to TRBJ2-2; D may correspond to TRBD1 or TRBD2 (5 bases each). Per germline, CDR1 MDHEN and CDR2 SYDVKM. V gave up 5 bases and J gave up 8 bases, with 21 bases separating them. This CDR3 region has 16 residues. CDR3: CASSPWDGGDLGELFF. The CDR3 bases are TGTGCCAGCAGTCCGTGGGACGGCGGCGATTTAGGGGAGCTGTTTTTT.